What follows are 21 T cell receptor beta chains derived from one specimen sequenced in a study of monozygotic twins with inflammatory bowel disease. TCRdb reprocessed the 5' RACE reads and reports one entry per CDR3 protein, with no DNA. The sample has a few hundred thousand distinct CDR3 sequences, and its top ten clones hold 2% to 3%. The specimen sequenced was blood. The receptors were gathered from a human donor with ulcerative colitis or Crohn's disease, or a healthy co-twin of an affected twin (not recorded which).

V gene TRBV9 combines with J gene TRBJ2-3. CDR1 SGDLS and CDR2 YYNGEE come from the germline V gene. CDR3 length equals 14 residues. CDR3 in amino acids: CASSLTDFTDTQYF.

The rearrangement uses TRBV5-1 and TRBJ1-3; the TCRdb call, TRBD1, lacks DNA for checking. Germline V lookup: CDR1 SGHRS, CDR2 YFSETQ. There are 15 residues in the CDR3. Here the CDR3 reads CASSVQGASGNTIYF.

The chain links TRBV20-1 to TRBJ1-1; the D call of TRBD1 rests on TCRdb alone, since no DNA is present to check it. CDR3 size: 11 residues. Germline values: CDR1 DFQATT, CDR2 SNEGSKA (reference sequence). CDR3 protein: CSAFDPPEAFF.

The gene calls are TRBV10-1 and TRBJ2-7; TCRdb lists TRBD1, though no DNA is available to test this call. The germline V gene has CDR1 WNHNN and CDR2 SYGVQD (reference sequence). This CDR3 is 12 amino acids long. The CDR3 loop is CASSRQGSEQYF.

The gene calls are TRBV4-1 and TRBJ2-3; TCRdb outputs TRBD2, but without DNA this stays unchecked. The V gene's germline CDR1 is MGHRA and CDR2 YSYEKL. The CDR3 contains 15 residues. The chain's CDR3 is CASSQVGGLADAPYF.

The CDR3 region is CASRLLAGRNTDTQYF. V gene TRBV27 combines with J gene TRBJ2-3; there is no DNA to check the TCRdb D call of TRBD2. CDR3 length: 16 amino acids. Germline loops: CDR1 MNHEY, CDR2 SMNVEV (reference sequence).

V and J are TRBV29-1 and TRBJ2-1; checking the TCRdb D call of TRBD2 is not possible without DNA. The CDR3 sequence is 14 residues long. Per the germline V gene, CDR1 is SQVTM and CDR2 is ANQGSEA. The chain's CDR3 is CSVELAISYNEQFF.

V is TRBV7-2 and J is TRBJ2-5; TCRdb's D gene call, TRBD2, goes unchecked for lack of DNA. The CDR3 is 11 residues long. Germline V lookup: CDR1 SGHTA, CDR2 FQGNSA. The CDR3 here is CASSPSLTQYF.

The genes are TRBV5-5 and TRBJ1-3; the TCRdb call, TRBD1, lacks DNA for checking. The CDR3 sequence is 17 residues long. Germline CDR1 reads SGHKS; CDR2 reads YYEKEE (reference sequence). This CDR3 reads CASSLRSRTVSGNTIYF.

This chain uses TRBV7-9 with TRBJ1-6; the TCRdb call, TRBD1, lacks DNA for checking. Germline CDR1 and CDR2: SEHNR and FQNEAQ (reference sequence). The CDR3 is made up of 17 amino acids. The CDR3: CASSLDWGQGYNSPLHF. Supplemented by reference TRBV7-9 and TRBJ1-6, the full variable domain reads DTGVSQNPRHKITKRGQNVTFRCDPISEHNRLYWYRQTLGQGPEFLTYFQNEAQLEKSRLLSDRFSAERPKGSFSTLEIQRTEQGDSAMYLCASSLDWGQGYNSPLHFGNGTRLTVT.

This rearrangement joins TRBV20-1 to TRBJ1-2; TCRdb's D call of TRBD1 is untestable without DNA. This CDR3 is 15 amino acids long. The V gene's germline CDR1 is DFQATT and CDR2 SNEGSKA (reference sequence). The CDR3 reads CSASVRAGKKYDYTF.

The V and J genes are TRBV28 and TRBJ2-3; the D call of TRBD2 rests on TCRdb alone, since no DNA is present to check it. In germline, CDR1 is MDHEN, CDR2 SYDVKM. This CDR3 is 13 amino acids long. CDR3: CASGPLRADTQYF.

V is TRBV28 and J is TRBJ2-7; without DNA, the TCRdb call of TRBD2 cannot be checked. This CDR3 contains 15 residues. Germline assignment: CDR1 MDHEN and CDR2 SYDVKM. CDR3 in amino acids: CASSLGGTRFYEQYF.

This chain links TRBV7-2 with TRBJ1-5. This CDR3 has 14 residues. Germline CDR1 and CDR2: SGHTA and FQGNSA. The CDR3 sequence: CASSLVRNNQPQHF.

The V call is TRBV18, the J call TRBJ1-2; TCRdb selects TRBD1, and the lack of DNA leaves this call unchecked. CDR3 length: 15 amino acids. CDR1 KGHSH and CDR2 LQKENI come from the germline V gene. The CDR3 loop reads CASSPGTPRGYGYTF.

This rearrangement joins TRBV5-1 to TRBJ1-6; TCRdb selects TRBD1, and the lack of DNA leaves this call unchecked. The CDR3 contains 15 residues. CDR1 and CDR2 from the germline V gene are SGHRS and YFSETQ. The CDR3 is CASSLPDRANSPLHF.

CDR3 loop: CASSPLDSMNTEAFF. The rearrangement joins TRBV18 to TRBJ1-1; there is no DNA to check the TCRdb D call of TRBD1. CDR1 KGHSH and CDR2 LQKENI come from the germline V gene. CDR3 length equals 15 residues. Supplemented by reference TRBV18 and TRBJ1-1, the full variable domain reads NAGVMQNPRHLVRRRGQEARLRCSPMKGHSHVYWYRQLPEEGLKFMVYLQKENIIDESGMPKERFSAEFPKEGPSILRIQQVVRGDSAAYFCASSPLDSMNTEAFFGQGTRLTVV.

J is TRBJ1-2 and V is TRBV4-2. CDR1 LGHNA and CDR2 YNFKEQ come from the germline V gene. The CDR3 loop spans 14 amino acids. The CDR3 reads CASSQYTEGYGYTF.

The chain joins TRBV27 to TRBJ2-2; TCRdb's D call, TRBD1, is unchecked because there is no DNA. The CDR3 has 16 amino acids. CDR1 is MNHEY, CDR2 SMNVEV, per germline (reference sequence). CDR3 region: CASRSKGQGATGELFF.

This rearrangement joins TRBV5-4 to TRBJ2-3; the D gene TCRdb calls, TRBD2, cannot be checked with no DNA. The CDR3 covers 16 residues. CDR1 SGHNT and CDR2 YYREEE come from the germline V gene (reference sequence). The CDR3 region is CASKPRSGPSTDTQYF. The full variable domain, rest sourced from reference TRBV5-4 and TRBJ2-3, is ETGVTQSPTHLIKTRGQQVTLRCSSQSGHNTVSWYQQALGQGPQFIFQYYREEENGRGNFPPRFSGLQFPNYSSELNVNALELDDSALYLCASKPRSGPSTDTQYFGPGTRLTVL.

V gene TRBV20-1 combines with J gene TRBJ2-3; the TCRdb D gene call, TRBD2, has no DNA to confirm it. This CDR3 comprises 13 residues. Looked up from germline, CDR1 is DFQATT and CDR2 is SNEGSKA (reference sequence). The CDR3 is CSASPSGVDTQYF.